The T cell receptor beta chain under discussion was sequenced for a study of T cells in tumors after PD-1 blockade. Study in general: During anti-PD-1 treatment, some patients continued daily vismodegib 150 mg.

The data were produced by immunoSEQ multiplex PCR, yet TCRdb's version contains in-frame clones alone and is incomplete. Of some 66,000 clones listed, approximately 79% are singletons. With 4 bases clipped from V and 15 bases from J, the junction kept 2 bases outside the gene matches. Germline assignment: CDR1 MNHEY and CDR2 SVGEGT. The CDR3 has 12 amino acids. Study-wide points: Peripheral recruitment is suggested, as some novel exhausted tumor clones were in pre-treatment blood.

Turning to this clone: Its antigen is currently unknown.

The material was PBMCs, obtained after anti-PD-1 treatment. This TCR was recovered from a human donor with basal cell carcinoma. The V call is TRBV6-2 or TRBV6-3, the J call TRBJ2-1, with 14 bases that match TRBD2. The CDR3 region has the DNA TGTGCCAGCAGTTTGACTAGCGGGGGGGTGTTCTTC. Translating gives CASSLTSGGVFF.